Presented here are 24 T cell receptor beta chains from one specimen sequenced in a study of blood T cell repertoires in COVID-19. Assay: immunoSEQ multiplex PCR; the TCRdb copy retains only in-frame clones and omits some. There are 250,000 to 300,000 clones in the sample; about 88% occur only once, and around 3.6% lies in the top ten. The sample consisted of peripheral blood. Source of these receptors: a man younger than 35 with active or convalescent COVID-19.

The rearrangement links TRBV24-1 to TRBJ1-2; the match to TRBD1 covers 8 bases. Germline lookup yields CDR1 KGHDR and CDR2 SFDVKD. The V segment lost 4 bases and the J segment 3 bases; nucleotides outside the gene matches: 6. This CDR3 is 15 amino acids long. This chain's CDR3 is CATSDPGQGYYGYTF. CDR3 sequence (DNA): TGTGCCACCAGTGACCCTGGACAGGGCTACTATGGCTACACCTTC.

This clone was seen a few times. The chain links TRBV10-3 to TRBJ1-1, with a possible D match to TRBD1 (6 bases). The CDR3 is 13 residues long. Trimming took 6 bases from V and 5 from J, leaving 13 bases between them. The germline V gene has CDR1 ENHRY and CDR2 SYGVKD. DNA of the CDR3: TGTGCCATCAGATCAGGGGAACCGACTGAAGCTTTCTTT. This translates into CAIRSGEPTEAFF.

The chain uses TRBV9 and TRBJ1-1, with D uncertain. The CDR3 is made up of 13 amino acids. CDR1 SGDLS and CDR2 YYNGEE come from the germline V gene. Trimming cost V 0 bases and J 8 bases, with 11 bases left between them. The CDR3 coding sequence is TGTGCCAGCAGCGTAGGACTGGAGAGAGAAGCTTTCTTT. This sequence encodes CASSVGLEREAFF.

The rearrangement uses TRBV19 and TRBJ1-3; TRBD1 agrees at 8 bases. The CDR3 spans 16 residues. J was trimmed by 0 bases and V by 0 bases; bases with no gene match: 1. Germline CDR1 is LNHDA and CDR2 is SQIVND (reference sequence). The CDR3 spells CASSIDGTGSGNTIYF. CDR3 nucleotides: TGTGCCAGTAGTATAGACGGGACAGGCTCTGGAAACACCATATATTTT.

V and J are TRBV7-8 and TRBJ2-7, with D unclear. The germline gives CDR1 SGHVS, CDR2 FQNEAQ. Trimming pared 1 base from V and 4 bases from J, leaving 5 bases between. The CDR3 extends over 12 amino acids. The CDR3 region is CASSLGEYEQYF. The CDR3 bases are TGTGCCAGCAGCTTAGGAGAATACGAGCAGTACTTC.

Only one count was recorded for this clone. In DNA form, the CDR3 reads TGTGCCTGGAGCAGTTCCCCCCAGACAGATACGCAGTATTTT. Translation gives CAWSSSPQTDTQYF. The gene calls are TRBV30 and TRBJ2-3; D not resolved. This CDR3 region has 14 residues. Trimming left V 3 bases short and J 3 bases short, with 13 bases between. In germline, CDR1 is GTSNPN, CDR2 SVGIG (reference sequence).

A few counts support this clone. V and J are TRBV5-4 and TRBJ1-1, with 7 bases that match TRBD1. J lost 1 base, V lost 2 bases, and 2 bases had no gene match. Per the germline V gene, CDR1 is SGHNT and CDR2 is YYREEE (reference sequence). The CDR3 covers 14 residues. The CDR3: CASSFRQGNTEAFF. The DNA for the CDR3 is TGTGCCAGCAGCTTCCGACAGGGGAACACTGAAGCTTTCTTT.

The chain uses TRBV2 and TRBJ2-1; 10 positions match TRBD1. V was pared by 5 bases and J by 1 base, with 20 bases of the junction left unmatched. The CDR3 has 21 amino acids. The germline CDR1 and CDR2 sequences are SNHLY and FYNNEI. CDR3 in amino acids: CASSTDPGQGIRGRSYNEQFF. The CDR3 bases are TGTGCCAGCAGTACCGATCCGGGACAGGGGATCAGAGGGAGGTCCTACAATGAGCAGTTCTTC.

The chain uses TRBV7-8 and TRBJ2-7; TRBD2 agrees at 13 bases. Unmatched junction bases numbered 18, after V lost 7 bases and J lost 0 bases. Germline CDR1 is SGHVS and CDR2 is FQNEAQ. The CDR3 sequence is 20 residues long. The CDR3 DNA reads TGTGCCAGCAAACGGTTTTCGCCCGGGACTAGCGGGACTTCCTCCTACGAGCAGTACTTC. This sequence encodes CASKRFSPGTSGTSSYEQYF.

V gene TRBV29-1 combines with J gene TRBJ2-7; TRBD1 aligns across 11 bases. Per the germline V gene, CDR1 is SQVTM and CDR2 is ANQGSEA. The CDR3 sequence is 13 residues long. Losses at the gene ends were 6 bases for V and 5 bases for J; bases not matched to a gene: 6. CDR3 protein: CSVIGQGANEQYF. CDR3 DNA sequence: TGCAGCGTGATTGGACAGGGGGCGAACGAGCAGTACTTC.

This sequence joins TRBV9 and TRBJ1-2, with 10 nucleotides matching TRBD1. Germline-derived CDR1 and CDR2 are SGDLS and YYNGEE. The CDR3 is made up of 18 amino acids. V lost 4 bases and J lost 8; bases outside the gene matches: 20. CDR3 in amino acids: CASSPSIGDRGWIGGYTF. CDR3 sequence (DNA): TGTGCCAGCAGCCCCTCAATAGGGGACAGGGGCTGGATTGGGGGCTACACCTTC. The whole variable domain, remainder taken from reference TRBV9 and TRBJ1-2, is DSGVTQTPKHLITATGQRVTLRCSPRSGDLSVYWYQQSLDQGLQFLIQYYNGEERAKGNILERFSAQQFPDLHSELNLSSLELGDSALYFCASSPSIGDRGWIGGYTFGSGTRLTVV.

The genes are TRBV5-6 and TRBJ1-1; D gene unclear. CDR1 and CDR2 (germline): SGHDT, YYEEEE. The V end lost 2 bases, the J end lost 1 base, and 9 bases lay between the germline ends. The CDR3 has 14 amino acids. The CDR3 loop reads CASSFHVRNTEAFF. In DNA form, the CDR3 reads TGTGCCAGCAGCTTCCACGTCAGGAACACTGAAGCTTTCTTT. The entire variable domain, with the rest obtained from reference TRBV5-6 and TRBJ1-1, is as follows: DAGVTQSPTHLIKTRGQQVTLRCSPKSGHDTVSWYQQALGQGPQFIFQYYEEEERQRGNFPDRFSGHQFPNYSSELNVNALLLGDSALYLCASSFHVRNTEAFFGQGTRLTVV.

J is TRBJ2-4 and V is TRBV30; TRBD1 matches at 7 bases. Germline loops: CDR1 GTSNPN, CDR2 SVGIG (reference sequence). The CDR3 is made up of 12 amino acids. Trimming removed 4 bases from V and 6 bases from J; junction bases left unmatched: 3. Written as DNA, the CDR3 is TGTGCCTGGAACAGGGGTGGAAACATTCAGTACTTC. It encodes CAWNRGGNIQYF.

The gene calls are TRBV2 and TRBJ2-6; 10 nucleotides match TRBD1. In germline, CDR1 is SNHLY, CDR2 FYNNEI. The junction had 5 bases not matched to a gene; V was cut back by 4 bases and J by 2 bases. This CDR3 comprises 17 residues. The CDR3 DNA reads as TGTGCCAGCAGTGGGGACAGGGGAAGCCCTGGGGCCAACGTCCTGACTTTC. Residues: CASSGDRGSPGANVLTF.

A note on this clone: Other DNA sequences of this sample code for an identical CDR3. The chain combines TRBV14 with TRBJ2-6; D remains ambiguous. Germline CDR1 SGHDN, CDR2 FVKESK. The CDR3 has 14 residues. Trimming stripped 4 bases from V and 2 bases from J, with 6 bases between. The CDR3 reads CASSPRAGANVLTF. In nucleotides, the CDR3 is TGTGCCAGCAGCCCACGCGCTGGGGCCAACGTCCTGACTTTC.

This clone came up a few times. This CDR3 reads CASSFNIGGGYEQYF. The CDR3 nucleotides are TGTGCCAGCAGCTTTAATATTGGCGGGGGCTACGAGCAGTACTTC. This sequence joins TRBV7-9 and TRBJ2-7; 7 positions agree with TRBD2. Unmatched junction bases numbered 8, after V lost 3 bases and J lost 3 bases. The length of the CDR3 is 15 residues. Germline V gives CDR1 SEHNR, CDR2 FQNEAQ (reference sequence).

This clone was detected only a few times. The chain links TRBV27 to TRBJ2-3, with D perhaps TRBD2 (5 bases). Germline V gene lookup returns CDR1 MNHEY and CDR2 SMNVEV (reference sequence). V lost 3 bases and J 2 bases, leaving 9 bases between the germline ends. The CDR3 spans 14 residues. DNA for the CDR3: TGTGCCAGCAGTTTGCGGGCCATCACAGATACGCAGTATTTT. Protein sequence: CASSLRAITDTQYF.

Comment on this clone: One junction end does not reproduce the germline sequence, and a read error may be involved. The rearrangement uses TRBV7-7 and TRBJ2-2; 8 bases fit TRBD1. The CDR3 runs to 17 residues. Per the germline V gene, CDR1 is SSHAT and CDR2 is FNYEAQ (reference sequence). CDR3 nucleotides: TGTGCTAGCAGCTTAGGGACAGGACAGGGAGACACCGGGGAGCTGTTTTTT. Amino acid sequence: CASSLGTGQGDTGELFF.

This clone was found a few times. The rearrangement links TRBV6-1 to TRBJ1-3; 8 nucleotides line up with TRBD1. Germline values: CDR1 MNHNS, CDR2 SASEGT. CDR3 length: 19 residues. After removal of 3 bases from V and 4 bases from J, the junction contained 17 bases not matched to a gene. CDR3 sequence (DNA): TGTGCCAGCAGTGACCGGACAGGGCCCCTCGGGGTAGCAGGAAACACCATATATTTT. This codes for CASSDRTGPLGVAGNTIYF.

The chain combines TRBV4-3 with TRBJ1-6; tentative D call: TRBD1 (6 bases). Germline CDR1 and CDR2: LGHNA and YSLEER. V was trimmed by 0 bases and J by 7 bases, leaving 13 bases between them. The CDR3 length is 16 residues. CDR3 DNA sequence: TGCGCCAGCAGCCAAGATACCGGCAGGGGCAATTCACCCCTCCACTTT. Amino acid sequence: CASSQDTGRGNSPLHF.

V gene TRBV2 combines with J gene TRBJ2-1, with 7 bases lining up with TRBD2. This CDR3 spans 15 amino acids. With V trimmed by 6 bases and J by 2 bases, 7 bases remained unmatched. Per the germline V gene, CDR1 is SNHLY and CDR2 is FYNNEI. This CDR3 reads CASRRSGGTYNEQFF. The CDR3 DNA reads TGTGCCAGCAGGAGGTCGGGGGGAACCTACAATGAGCAGTTCTTC.

The CDR3, as DNA: TGTGCCAGTAGTATGGGAGGGGCGGGATTCCAAGAGACCCAGTACTTC. Encoded protein: CASSMGGAGFQETQYF. The J gene is TRBJ2-5, the V gene TRBV19; 7 positions agree with TRBD2. The CDR3 consists of 16 residues. The germline CDR1 and CDR2 sequences are LNHDA and SQIVND (reference sequence). V gave up 3 bases and J gave up 1 base; unmatched junction bases: 8.

The J gene is TRBJ1-6, the V gene TRBV18; TRBD1 might be the D (5 bases). V lost 3 bases to trimming and J lost 0 bases, with 15 bases between them. This CDR3 is built from 18 residues. Germline V CDR1 and CDR2: KGHSH, LQKENI. CDR3 region: CASSPQGGGPSYNSPLHF. The DNA of the CDR3 is TGTGCCAGCTCACCGCAGGGCGGGGGACCCTCCTATAATTCACCCCTCCACTTT.

This clone was recorded at least ten times. J is TRBJ2-1 and V is TRBV6-2 or TRBV6-3, with D tentatively TRBD2 (5 bases). In germline, CDR1 is MNHEY, CDR2 SVGEGT. The length of the CDR3 is 12 residues. The V gene lost 2 bases and the J gene lost 8 bases, with 7 bases spanning the gap. CDR3 residues: CASSYREYEQFF. CDR3 nucleotide sequence: TGTGCCAGCAGTTACAGGGAGTATGAGCAGTTCTTC.